This TCR beta chain emerged from a study of OX40 agonist ivuxolimab in advanced cancers. The overall study: Patients were infused with ivuxolimab every 2 weeks at 0.01 to 10 mg/kg. Allowance was made for prior anti-PD-1, anti-PD-L1 or anti-CTLA-4 therapy, and 35% to 40% had some. Study results and caveats: Researchers report that CD8+ T cells had, on average, more expanded clones than CD4+. The study did not work out the antigen specificity of the expanded peripheral T cells.

Using immunoSEQ multiplex PCR, the repertoire was profiled, and TCRdb retains in-frame clones only, with some absent. Among about 46,000 clones listed, approximately 83% were seen once. This clone was recorded only once. Antigen specificity is unknown. This CDR3 is 14 amino acids long. CDR1 and CDR2 (germline): SGHDT, YYEEEE. Trimming took 0 bases from V and 5 from J, leaving 8 bases between them. The sample consisted of CD4+ or CD8+ T cells sorted from blood, taken in a trial of the OX40 agonist ivuxolimab. The TCR originated in an adult with an advanced solid tumor such as melanoma, head and neck, liver or kidney cancer. This sequence joins TRBV5-6 and TRBJ2-2, with a possible D match to TRBD1 (6 bases). The CDR3 DNA sequence: TGTGCCAGCAGCTTGGTCCAGGGGACCGGGGAGCTGTTTTTT. Protein sequence: CASSLVQGTGELFF.